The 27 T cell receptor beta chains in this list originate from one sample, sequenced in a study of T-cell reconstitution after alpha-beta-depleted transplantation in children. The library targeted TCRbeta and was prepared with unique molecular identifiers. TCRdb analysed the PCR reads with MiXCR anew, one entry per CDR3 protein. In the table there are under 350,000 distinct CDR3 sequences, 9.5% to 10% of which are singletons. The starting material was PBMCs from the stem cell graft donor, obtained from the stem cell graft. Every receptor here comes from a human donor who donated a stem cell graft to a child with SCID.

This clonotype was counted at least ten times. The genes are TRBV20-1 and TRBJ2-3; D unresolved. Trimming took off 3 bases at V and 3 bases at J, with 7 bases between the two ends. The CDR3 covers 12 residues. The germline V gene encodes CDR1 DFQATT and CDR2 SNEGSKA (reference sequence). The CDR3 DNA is TGCAGTGCTAGGCCCGGGACAGATACGCAGTATTTT. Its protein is CSARPGTDTQYF.

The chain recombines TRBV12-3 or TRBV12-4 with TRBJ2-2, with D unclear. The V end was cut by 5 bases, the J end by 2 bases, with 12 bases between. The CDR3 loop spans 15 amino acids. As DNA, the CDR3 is TGTGCCAGCAGTCGGACGTTTTTCAACACCGGGGAGCTGTTTTTT. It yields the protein CASSRTFFNTGELFF.

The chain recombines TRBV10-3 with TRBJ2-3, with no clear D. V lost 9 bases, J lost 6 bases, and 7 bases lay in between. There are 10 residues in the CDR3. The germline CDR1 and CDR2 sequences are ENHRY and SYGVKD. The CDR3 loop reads CAILGDTQYF. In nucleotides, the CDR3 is TGTGCCATTCTGGGCGATACGCAGTATTTT.

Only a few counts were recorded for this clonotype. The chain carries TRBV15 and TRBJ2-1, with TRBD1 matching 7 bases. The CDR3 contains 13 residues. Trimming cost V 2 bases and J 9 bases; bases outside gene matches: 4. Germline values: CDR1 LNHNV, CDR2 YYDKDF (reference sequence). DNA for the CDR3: TGTGCCACCAGCAGATCGACAGGGCCTGAGCAGTTCTTC. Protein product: CATSRSTGPEQFF. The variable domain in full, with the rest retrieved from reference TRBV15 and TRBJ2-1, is DAMVIQNPRYQVTQFGKPVTLSCSQTLNHNVMYWYQQKSSQAPKLLFHYYDKDFNNEADTPDNFQSRRPNTSFCFLDIRSPGLGDTAMYLCATSRSTGPEQFFGPGTRLTVL.

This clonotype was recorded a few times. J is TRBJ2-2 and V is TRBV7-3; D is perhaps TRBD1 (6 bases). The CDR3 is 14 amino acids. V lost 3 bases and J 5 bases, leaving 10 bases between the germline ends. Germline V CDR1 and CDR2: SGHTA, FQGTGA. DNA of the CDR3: TGTGCCAGCAGCTTTTCAGGGGCTACCGGGGAGCTGTTTTTT. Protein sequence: CASSFSGATGELFF.

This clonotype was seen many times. Written as DNA, the CDR3 is TGTGCCAGCAGCCAAGATAGGACAGGGGGCACAGATACGCAGTATTTT. This gives the protein CASSQDRTGGTDTQYF. The chain links TRBV14 to TRBJ2-3, with 9 bases that match TRBD1. The CDR3 covers 16 residues. Trimming at V came to 0 bases and at J to 1 base, leaving 2 bases not matched to a gene. The germline V gene encodes CDR1 SGHDN and CDR2 FVKESK.

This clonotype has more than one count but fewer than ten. CDR3 DNA: TGTGCCATCAGTCCGGGGGGGTTGGATACGCAGTATTTT. It codes for CAISPGGLDTQYF. This sequence joins TRBV10-3 and TRBJ2-3; 8 bases fit TRBD2. Trimming cost V 5 bases and J 6 bases; bases outside gene matches: 4. Germline V lookup: CDR1 ENHRY, CDR2 SYGVKD. The CDR3 loop spans 13 amino acids.

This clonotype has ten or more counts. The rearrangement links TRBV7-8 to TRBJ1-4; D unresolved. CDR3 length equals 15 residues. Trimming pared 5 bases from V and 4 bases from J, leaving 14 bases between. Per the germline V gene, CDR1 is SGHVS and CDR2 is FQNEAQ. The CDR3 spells CASSQRRVFNEKLFF. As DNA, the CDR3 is TGTGCCAGCAGCCAAAGGAGGGTCTTTAATGAAAAACTGTTTTTT.

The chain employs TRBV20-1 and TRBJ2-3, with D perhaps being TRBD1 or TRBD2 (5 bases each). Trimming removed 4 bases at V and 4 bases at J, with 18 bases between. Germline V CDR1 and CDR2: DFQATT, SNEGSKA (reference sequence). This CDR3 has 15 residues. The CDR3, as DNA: TGCAGTGCTATCGGGGACCTCTCTTGGCCAGATACGCAGTATTTT. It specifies CSAIGDLSWPDTQYF.

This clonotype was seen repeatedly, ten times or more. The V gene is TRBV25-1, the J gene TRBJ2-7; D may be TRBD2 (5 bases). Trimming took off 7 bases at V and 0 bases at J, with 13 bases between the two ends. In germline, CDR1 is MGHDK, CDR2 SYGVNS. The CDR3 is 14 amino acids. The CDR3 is CASTRTGNSYEQYF. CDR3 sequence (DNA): TGTGCCAGCACCCGAACGGGAAACTCCTACGAGCAGTACTTC.

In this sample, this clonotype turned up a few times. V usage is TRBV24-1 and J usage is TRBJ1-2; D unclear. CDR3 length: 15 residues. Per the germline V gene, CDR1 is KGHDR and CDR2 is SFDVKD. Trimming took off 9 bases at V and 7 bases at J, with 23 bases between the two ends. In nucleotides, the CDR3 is TGTGCCACCTCCGTCGGGAGCAACCGAACTGCTGGCTACACCTTC. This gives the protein CATSVGSNRTAGYTF.

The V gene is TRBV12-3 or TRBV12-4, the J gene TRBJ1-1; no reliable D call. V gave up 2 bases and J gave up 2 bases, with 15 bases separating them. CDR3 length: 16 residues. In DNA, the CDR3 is TGTGCCAGCAGTTTATCCCGTGGGTGGGTCAACACTGAAGCTTTCTTT. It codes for CASSLSRGWVNTEAFF.

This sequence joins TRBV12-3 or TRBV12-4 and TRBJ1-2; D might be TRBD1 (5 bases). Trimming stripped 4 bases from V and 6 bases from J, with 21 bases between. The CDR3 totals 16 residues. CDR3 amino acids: CASSSSYRGGGNGYTF. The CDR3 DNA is TGTGCCAGCAGTTCCAGTTATAGGGGAGGTGGTAATGGCTACACCTTC.

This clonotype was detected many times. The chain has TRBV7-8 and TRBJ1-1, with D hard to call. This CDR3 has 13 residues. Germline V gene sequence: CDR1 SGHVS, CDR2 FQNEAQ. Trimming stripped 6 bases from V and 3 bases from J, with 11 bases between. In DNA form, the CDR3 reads TGTGCCAGCAGTTTATCCCTGGACACTGAAGCTTTCTTT. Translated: CASSLSLDTEAFF. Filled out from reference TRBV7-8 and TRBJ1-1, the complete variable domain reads GAGVSQSPRYKVAKRGQDVALRCDPISGHVSLFWYQQALGQGPEFLTYFQNEAQLDKSGLPSDRFFAERPEGSVSTLKIQRTQQEDSAVYLCASSLSLDTEAFFGQGTRLTVV.

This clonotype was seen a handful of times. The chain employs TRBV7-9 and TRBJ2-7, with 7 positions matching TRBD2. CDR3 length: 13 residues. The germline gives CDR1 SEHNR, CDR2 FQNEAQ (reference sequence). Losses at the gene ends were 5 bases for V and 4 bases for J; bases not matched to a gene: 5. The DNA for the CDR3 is TGTGCCAGCAGCATAGGCGGGGGTTACGAGCAGTACTTC. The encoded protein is CASSIGGGYEQYF.

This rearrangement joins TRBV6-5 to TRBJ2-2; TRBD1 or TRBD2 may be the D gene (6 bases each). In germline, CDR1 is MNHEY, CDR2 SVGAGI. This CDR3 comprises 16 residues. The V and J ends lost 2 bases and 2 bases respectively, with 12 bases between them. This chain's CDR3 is CASSYRGPSNTGELFF. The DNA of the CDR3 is TGTGCCAGCAGTTACCGGGGGCCTAGCAACACCGGGGAGCTGTTTTTT.

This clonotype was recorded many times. In DNA, the CDR3 is TGTGCCAGCAGTGTCGGGCAGGGGGGCTACAATGAGCAGTTCTTC. It translates to CASSVGQGGYNEQFF. The chain has TRBV2 and TRBJ2-1; perhaps TRBD1 as D (7 bases). The CDR3 has 15 amino acids. CDR1 and CDR2 from the germline V gene are SNHLY and FYNNEI. V was clipped by 4 bases and J by 3 bases, with 13 bases between them.

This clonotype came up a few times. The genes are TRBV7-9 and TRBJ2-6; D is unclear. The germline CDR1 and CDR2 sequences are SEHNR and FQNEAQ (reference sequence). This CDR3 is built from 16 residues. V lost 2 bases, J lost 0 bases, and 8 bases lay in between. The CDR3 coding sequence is TGTGCCAGCAGCTTAAGGGCCACCTCTGGGGCCAACGTCCTGACTTTC. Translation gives CASSLRATSGANVLTF.

The CDR3 spells CASIKDRLSYEQYF. The CDR3 DNA follows: TGTGCCAGCATTAAGGACAGGTTGTCCTACGAGCAGTACTTC. The gene calls are TRBV12-3 or TRBV12-4 and TRBJ2-7, with 7 bases matching TRBD1. After removal of 7 bases from V and 1 base from J, the junction contained 7 bases not matched to a gene. The CDR3 runs 14 residues.

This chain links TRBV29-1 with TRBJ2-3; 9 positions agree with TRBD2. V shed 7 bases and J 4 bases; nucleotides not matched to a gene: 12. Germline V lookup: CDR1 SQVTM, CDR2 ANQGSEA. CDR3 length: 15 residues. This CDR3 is CSAGGAGGRADTQYF. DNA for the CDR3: TGCAGCGCTGGGGGTGCGGGGGGGCGAGCAGATACGCAGTATTTT.

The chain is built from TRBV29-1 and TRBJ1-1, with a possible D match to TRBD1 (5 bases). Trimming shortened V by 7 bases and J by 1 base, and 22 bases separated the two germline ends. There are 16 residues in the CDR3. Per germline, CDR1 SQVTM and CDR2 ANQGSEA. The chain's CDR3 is CSAGGGAGWGNTEAFF. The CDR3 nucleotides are TGCAGCGCCGGTGGAGGGGCTGGGTGGGGGAACACTGAAGCTTTCTTT.

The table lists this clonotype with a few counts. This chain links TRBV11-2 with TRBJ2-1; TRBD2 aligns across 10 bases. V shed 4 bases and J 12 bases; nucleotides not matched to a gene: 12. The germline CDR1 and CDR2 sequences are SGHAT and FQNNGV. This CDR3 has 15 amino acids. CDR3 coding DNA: TGTGCCAGCAGCTCCAAGCTAGCGGGGGCCCCTATGCAGTTCTTC. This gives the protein CASSSKLAGAPMQFF.

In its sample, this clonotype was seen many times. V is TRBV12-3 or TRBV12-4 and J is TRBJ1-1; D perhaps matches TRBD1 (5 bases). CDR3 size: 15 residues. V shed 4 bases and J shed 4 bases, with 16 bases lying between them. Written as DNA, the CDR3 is TGTGCCAGCAGTTCCATGGGGGGAAAAAGCACTGAAGCTTTCTTT. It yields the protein CASSSMGGKSTEAFF.

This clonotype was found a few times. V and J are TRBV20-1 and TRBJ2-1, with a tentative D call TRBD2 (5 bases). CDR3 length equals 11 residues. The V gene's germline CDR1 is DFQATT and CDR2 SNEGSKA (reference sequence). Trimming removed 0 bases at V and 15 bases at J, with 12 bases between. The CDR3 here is CSARDSGEGFF. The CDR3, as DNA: TGCAGTGCTAGAGATTCCGGAGAGGGGTTCTTC.

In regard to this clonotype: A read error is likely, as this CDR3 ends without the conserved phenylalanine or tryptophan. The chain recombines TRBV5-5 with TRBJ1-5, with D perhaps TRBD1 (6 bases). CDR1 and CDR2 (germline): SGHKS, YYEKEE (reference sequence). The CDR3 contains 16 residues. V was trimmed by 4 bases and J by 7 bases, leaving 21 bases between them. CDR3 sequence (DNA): TGTGCCAGCAGCCCGTATTTAAGCCAGGGGAACCAGCCCCAGCATCTT. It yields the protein CASSPYLSQGNQPQHL.

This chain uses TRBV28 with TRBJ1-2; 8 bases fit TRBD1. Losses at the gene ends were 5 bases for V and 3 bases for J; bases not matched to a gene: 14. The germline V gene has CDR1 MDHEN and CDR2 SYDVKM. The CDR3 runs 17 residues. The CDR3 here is CASSPTGVILADYGYTF. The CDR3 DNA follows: TGTGCCAGCAGTCCGACAGGGGTTATACTCGCGGACTATGGCTACACCTTC.

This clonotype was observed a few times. The CDR3 DNA reads TGTGCCAGCACCCTTGGGACCGCTACCTACGAGCAGTACTTC. Residues: CASTLGTATYEQYF. The chain uses TRBV12-3 or TRBV12-4 and TRBJ2-7, with D perhaps TRBD1 or TRBD2 (5 bases each). The CDR3 has 14 residues. The V end was cut by 7 bases, the J end by 2 bases, with 15 bases between.